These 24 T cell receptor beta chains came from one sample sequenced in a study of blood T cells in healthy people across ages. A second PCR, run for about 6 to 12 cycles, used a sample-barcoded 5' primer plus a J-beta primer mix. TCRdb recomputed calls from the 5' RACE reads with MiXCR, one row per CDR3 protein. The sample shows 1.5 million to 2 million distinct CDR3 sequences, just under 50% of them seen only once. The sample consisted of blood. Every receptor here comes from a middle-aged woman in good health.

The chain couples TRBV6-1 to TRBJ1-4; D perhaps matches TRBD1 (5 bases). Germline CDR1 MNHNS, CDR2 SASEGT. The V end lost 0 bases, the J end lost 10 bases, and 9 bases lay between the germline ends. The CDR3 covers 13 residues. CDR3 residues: CASSEAGGAKLFF. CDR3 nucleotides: TGTGCCAGCAGTGAAGCTGGGGGAGCAAAACTGTTTTTT.

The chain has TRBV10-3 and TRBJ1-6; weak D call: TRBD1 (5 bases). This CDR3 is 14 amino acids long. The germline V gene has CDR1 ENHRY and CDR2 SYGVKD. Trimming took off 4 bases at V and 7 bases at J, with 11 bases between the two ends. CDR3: CAISAQGPNSPLHF. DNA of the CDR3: TGTGCCATCAGTGCGCAGGGCCCGAATTCACCCCTCCACTTT.

CDR3 in amino acids: CASSRTLTQETQYF. The CDR3, as DNA: TGTGCCAGCAGTCGGACACTTACCCAAGAGACCCAGTACTTC. The V gene is TRBV7-2, the J gene TRBJ2-5; possibly TRBD1 for D (5 bases). Between the trimmed V and J ends, which lost 6 bases and 1 base, there was a span of 12 bases. The V gene's germline CDR1 is SGHTA and CDR2 FQGNSA. The CDR3 sequence is 14 residues long.

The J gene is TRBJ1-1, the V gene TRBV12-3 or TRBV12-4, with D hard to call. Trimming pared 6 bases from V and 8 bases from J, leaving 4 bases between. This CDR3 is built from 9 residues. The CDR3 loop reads CASSEEAFF. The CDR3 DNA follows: TGTGCCAGCAGCGAAGAAGCTTTCTTT.

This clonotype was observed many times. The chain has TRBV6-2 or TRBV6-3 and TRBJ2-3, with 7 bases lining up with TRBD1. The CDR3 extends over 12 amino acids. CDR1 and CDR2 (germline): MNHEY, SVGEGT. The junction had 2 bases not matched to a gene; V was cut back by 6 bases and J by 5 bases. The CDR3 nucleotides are TGTGCCAGCAGCTACAGGGGAGATACGCAGTATTTT. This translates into CASSYRGDTQYF.

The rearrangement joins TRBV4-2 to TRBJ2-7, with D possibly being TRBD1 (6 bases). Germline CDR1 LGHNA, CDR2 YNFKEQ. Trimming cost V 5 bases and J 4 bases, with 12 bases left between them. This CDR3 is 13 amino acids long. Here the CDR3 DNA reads TGTGCCAGCAGCGACGGCCAGGGGTACGAGCAGTACTTC. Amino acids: CASSDGQGYEQYF.

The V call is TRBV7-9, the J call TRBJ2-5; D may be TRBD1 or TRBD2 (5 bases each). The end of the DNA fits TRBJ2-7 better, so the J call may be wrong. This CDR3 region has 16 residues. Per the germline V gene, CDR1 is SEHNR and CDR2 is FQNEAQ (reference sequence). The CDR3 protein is CASGSPRDGGSYEQYF. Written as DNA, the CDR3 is TGTGCCAGCGGGTCCCCTCGGGACGGAGGCTCCTACGAGCAGTACTTC.

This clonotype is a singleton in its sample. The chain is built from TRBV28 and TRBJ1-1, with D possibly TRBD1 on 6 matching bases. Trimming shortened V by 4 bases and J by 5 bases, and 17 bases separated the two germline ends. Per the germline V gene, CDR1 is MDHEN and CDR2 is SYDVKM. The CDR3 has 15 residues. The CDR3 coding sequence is TGTGCCAGCAGTTGGGGGGGGCGCTCCGTAACTGAAGCTTTCTTT. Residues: CASSWGGRSVTEAFF.

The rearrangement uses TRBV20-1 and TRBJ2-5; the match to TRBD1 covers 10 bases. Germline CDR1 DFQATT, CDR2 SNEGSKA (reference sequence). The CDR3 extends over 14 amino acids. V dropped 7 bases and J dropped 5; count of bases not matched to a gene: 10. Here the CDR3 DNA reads TGCAGTGTCAACTGGGACAGGGGATTGGAGACCCAGTACTTC. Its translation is CSVNWDRGLETQYF.

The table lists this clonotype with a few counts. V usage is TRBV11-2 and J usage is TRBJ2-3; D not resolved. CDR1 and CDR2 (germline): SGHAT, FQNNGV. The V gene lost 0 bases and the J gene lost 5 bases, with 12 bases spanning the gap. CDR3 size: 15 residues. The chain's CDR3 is CASSLETLGGDTQYF. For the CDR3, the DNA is TGTGCCAGCAGCTTAGAGACTTTGGGTGGAGATACGCAGTATTTT. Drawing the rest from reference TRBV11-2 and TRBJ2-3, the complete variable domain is EAGVAQSPRYKIIEKRQSVAFWCNPISGHATLYWYQQILGQGPKLLIQFQNNGVVDDSQLPKDRFSAERLKGVDSTLKIQPAKLEDSAVYLCASSLETLGGDTQYFGPGTRLTVL.

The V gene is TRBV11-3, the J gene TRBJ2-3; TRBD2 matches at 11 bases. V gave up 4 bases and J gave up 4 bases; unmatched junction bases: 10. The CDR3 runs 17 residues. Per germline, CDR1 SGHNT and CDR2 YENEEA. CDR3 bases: TGTGCCAGCAGCTCGGGAACACTAGCGGGGGTTTCAGATACGCAGTATTTT. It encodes CASSSGTLAGVSDTQYF.

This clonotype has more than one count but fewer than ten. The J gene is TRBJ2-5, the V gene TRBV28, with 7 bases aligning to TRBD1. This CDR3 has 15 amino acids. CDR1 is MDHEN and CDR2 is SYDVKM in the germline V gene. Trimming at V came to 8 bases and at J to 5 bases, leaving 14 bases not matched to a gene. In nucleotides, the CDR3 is TGTGCCAGCCGACCCGGGACAGCGTTGGGGGAGACCCAGTACTTC. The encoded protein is CASRPGTALGETQYF.

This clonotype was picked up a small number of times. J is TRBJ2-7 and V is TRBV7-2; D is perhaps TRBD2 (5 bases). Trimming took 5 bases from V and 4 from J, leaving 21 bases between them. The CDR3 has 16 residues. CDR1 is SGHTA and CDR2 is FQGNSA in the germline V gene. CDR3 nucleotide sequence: TGTGCCAGCAGCGGGATTCCGGGGATTAGGAAGTACGAGCAGTACTTC. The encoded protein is CASSGIPGIRKYEQYF.

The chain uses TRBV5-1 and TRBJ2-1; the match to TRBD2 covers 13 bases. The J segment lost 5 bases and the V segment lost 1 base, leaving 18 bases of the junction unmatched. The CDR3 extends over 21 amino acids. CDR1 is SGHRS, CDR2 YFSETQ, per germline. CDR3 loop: CASSLWKSGLAGAKDDNEQFF. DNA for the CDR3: TGCGCCAGCAGCTTGTGGAAATCTGGACTAGCGGGGGCCAAAGATGACAATGAGCAGTTCTTC.

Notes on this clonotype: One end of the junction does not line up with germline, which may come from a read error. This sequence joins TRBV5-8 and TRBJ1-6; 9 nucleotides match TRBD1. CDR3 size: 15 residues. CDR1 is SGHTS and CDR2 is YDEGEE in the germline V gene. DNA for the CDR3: TGCGCCAGCAGCCCTGGACAGGGGCGAGTCTCACCCCTCCACTTT. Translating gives CASSPGQGRVSPLHF.

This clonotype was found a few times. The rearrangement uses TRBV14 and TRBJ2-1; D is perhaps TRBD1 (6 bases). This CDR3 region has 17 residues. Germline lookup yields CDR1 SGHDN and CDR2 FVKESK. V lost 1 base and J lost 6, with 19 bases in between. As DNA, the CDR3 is TGTGCCAGCAGCCAAGTAACACCGGTTGGCAGGGGCAATGAGCAGTTCTTC. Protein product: CASSQVTPVGRGNEQFF.

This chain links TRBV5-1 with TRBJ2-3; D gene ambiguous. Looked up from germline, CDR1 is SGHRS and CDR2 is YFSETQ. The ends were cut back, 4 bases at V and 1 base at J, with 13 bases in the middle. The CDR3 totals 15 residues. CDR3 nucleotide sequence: TGCGCCAGCAGCATAGGGCCAAGGGGCACAGATACGCAGTATTTT. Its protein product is CASSIGPRGTDTQYF.

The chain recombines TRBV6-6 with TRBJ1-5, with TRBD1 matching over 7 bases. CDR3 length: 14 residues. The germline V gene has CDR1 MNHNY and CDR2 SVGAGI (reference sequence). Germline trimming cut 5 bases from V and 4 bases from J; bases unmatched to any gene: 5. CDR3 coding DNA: TGTGCCAGCAGTACCACAGGGGCAAATCAGCCCCAGCATTTT. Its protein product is CASSTTGANQPQHF.

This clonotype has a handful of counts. As DNA, the CDR3 is TGCAGTGCTAGAGATAAAGGCGGCACCGTCCTGGGGACCAGCGAGCAGTACTTC. Translated: CSARDKGGTVLGTSEQYF. The gene calls are TRBV20-1 and TRBJ2-7; D tentatively reads TRBD1 or TRBD2 (5 bases each). CDR1 and CDR2 from the germline V gene are DFQATT and SNEGSKA (reference sequence). V was cut by 0 bases and J by 6 bases, with 27 bases left in between. This CDR3 region has 18 residues.

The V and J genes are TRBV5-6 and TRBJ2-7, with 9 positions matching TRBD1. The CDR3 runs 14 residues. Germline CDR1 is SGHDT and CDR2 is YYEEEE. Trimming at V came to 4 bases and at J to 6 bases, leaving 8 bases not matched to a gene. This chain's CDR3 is CASSGGTGFSEQYF. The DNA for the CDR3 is TGTGCCAGCAGCGGCGGGACAGGGTTTTCCGAGCAGTACTTC.

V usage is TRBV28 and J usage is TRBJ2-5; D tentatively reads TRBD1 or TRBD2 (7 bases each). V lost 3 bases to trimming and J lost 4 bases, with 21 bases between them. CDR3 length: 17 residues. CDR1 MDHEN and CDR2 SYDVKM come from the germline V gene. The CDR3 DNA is TGTGCCAGCAGTTTCGGTGACGCAGGGGGGGGGCGAGAGACCCAGTACTTC. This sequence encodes CASSFGDAGGGRETQYF.

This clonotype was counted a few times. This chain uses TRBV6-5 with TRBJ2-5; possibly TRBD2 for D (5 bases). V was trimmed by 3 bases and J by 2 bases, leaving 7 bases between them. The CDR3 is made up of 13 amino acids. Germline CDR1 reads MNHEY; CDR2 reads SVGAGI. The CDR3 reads CASSYWRQETQYF. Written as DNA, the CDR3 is TGTGCCAGCAGTTATTGGAGGCAAGAGACCCAGTACTTC.

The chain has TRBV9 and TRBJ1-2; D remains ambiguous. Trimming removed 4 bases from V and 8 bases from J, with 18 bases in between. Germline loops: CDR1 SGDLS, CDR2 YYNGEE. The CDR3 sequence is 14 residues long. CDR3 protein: CASSIRDPASGYTF. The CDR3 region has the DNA TGTGCCAGCAGCATTAGAGATCCGGCTAGCGGCTACACCTTC.

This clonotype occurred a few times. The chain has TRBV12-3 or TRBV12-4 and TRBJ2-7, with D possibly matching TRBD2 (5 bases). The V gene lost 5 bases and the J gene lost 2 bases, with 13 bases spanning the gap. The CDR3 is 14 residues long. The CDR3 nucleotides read TGTGCCAGCAGTCTCGGGATCCCCGCCTACGAGCAGTACTTC. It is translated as CASSLGIPAYEQYF.